The source of this T cell receptor (beta chain) is a study of OX40 agonist ivuxolimab in advanced cancers. Whole-study results and caveats: Among the least clonally expanded were partial responders at 0.1-3.0 mg/kg.

Germline CDR1 is SEHNR and CDR2 is FQNEAQ (reference sequence). CDR3 length: 14 amino acids. Deletions cut 5 bases from V and 2 bases from J, with 12 bases between. Data came from immunoSEQ multiplex PCR; TCRdb stores just in-frame clones and leaves some out. The sample contains just over 80,000 clones, 87% of which appear only once. As to this clone: The antigen is not known.

This TCR derives from an adult with an advanced solid tumor such as melanoma, head and neck, liver or kidney cancer. The material sequenced was CD4+ or CD8+ T cells sorted from blood, taken in a trial of the OX40 agonist ivuxolimab. J is TRBJ2-5 and V is TRBV7-9; tentative D call: TRBD2 (5 bases). The CDR3 bases are TGTGCCAGCAGCCGTACTAGTCCTCAAGAGACCCAGTACTTC. This translates into CASSRTSPQETQYF.